The 7 T cell receptor beta chains presented below share a single source sample, sequenced in a study of Ad26.COV2.S vaccination and SARS-CoV-2 variants. Documented treatment: some 20 received Ad26.COV2.S at low or high dose, single or two shots; roughly 5 received placebo; per-sample allocation not given. Collection of the samples took place on day 63 after the first injection of vaccine or placebo. Here immunoSEQ multiplex PCR was the method, and the copy in TCRdb shows in-frame clones only, minus some. Of some 640,000 clones in the sample, 80% to 90% were seen once. Here the sequenced sample was peripheral blood, taken in a trial of Ad26.COV2.S vaccine versus placebo. Every receptor here comes from a person between 18 and 60 years old who received the Ad26.COV2.S COVID-19 vaccine or a placebo.

The V gene is TRBV19, the J gene TRBJ1-6; tentative D call: TRBD1 (5 bases). The germline CDR1 and CDR2 sequences are LNHDA and SQIVND (reference sequence). The V end lost 7 bases, the J end lost 14 bases, and 18 bases lay between the germline ends. The CDR3 sequence is 13 residues long. As DNA, the CDR3 is TGTGCCAGTACCTGGGGCCCTGAGACCACCCTCCACTTT. This sequence encodes CASTWGPETTLHF.

V and J are TRBV18 and TRBJ1-1, with no clear D. CDR1 is KGHSH, CDR2 LQKENI, per germline. The CDR3 runs to 14 residues. V was pared by 5 bases and J by 4 bases, with 14 bases between. The CDR3: CASSTLDLGTEAFF. CDR3 DNA sequence: TGTGCCAGCTCAACGTTGGACCTGGGCACTGAAGCTTTCTTT.

The chain joins TRBV19 to TRBJ2-2, with 11 nucleotides matching TRBD2. V was clipped by 8 bases and J by 6 bases; unmatched bases: 8. The CDR3 is 15 amino acids. CDR1 LNHDA and CDR2 SQIVND come from the germline V gene (reference sequence). In DNA, the CDR3 is TGTGCCAGTCAACCTCCGGGACTAGCGGCCGGGGAGCTGTTTTTT. It yields the protein CASQPPGLAAGELFF.

The chain has TRBV7-9 and TRBJ2-2; D gene uncertain. V lost 7 bases and J 6 bases, leaving 21 bases between the germline ends. In germline, CDR1 is SEHNR, CDR2 FQNEAQ (reference sequence). CDR3 length: 16 residues. The CDR3, as DNA: TGTGCCAGCACCATACATCGCGTCGTCGCAGCCGGGGAGCTGTTTTTT. This encodes CASTIHRVVAAGELFF.

The chain recombines TRBV29-1 with TRBJ1-2; D unclear. Per the germline V gene, CDR1 is SQVTM and CDR2 is ANQGSEA. CDR3 size: 14 residues. V dropped 7 bases and J dropped 4 bases, with 19 bases sitting between them. The CDR3 is CSASPPLPSYGYTF. DNA for the CDR3: TGCAGCGCCTCCCCTCCTCTTCCTAGCTATGGCTACACCTTC. Combining the CDR3 with reference TRBV29-1 and TRBJ1-2 gives the whole variable domain SAVISQKPSRDICQRGTSLTIQCQVDSQVTMMFWYRQQPGQSLTLIATANQGSEATYESGFVIDKFPISRPNLTFSTLTVSNMSPEDSSIYLCSASPPLPSYGYTFGSGTRLTVV.

The sample holds one count of this clone. The chain has TRBV11-2 and TRBJ1-2; 12 bases map to TRBD1. CDR1 and CDR2 (germline): SGHAT, FQNNGV. This CDR3 spans 15 amino acids. V shed 4 bases and J 5 bases; nucleotides not matched to a gene: 5. Here the CDR3 reads CASSSGQGARYGYTF. The CDR3 DNA is TGTGCCAGCAGCTCGGGACAGGGGGCTCGTTATGGCTACACCTTC.

This chain connects TRBV19 to TRBJ2-5; weak D call: TRBD1 (7 bases). With 7 bases removed from V and 4 bases from J, the gap between germline ends came to 16 bases. The CDR3 runs to 14 residues. Germline V CDR1 and CDR2: LNHDA, SQIVND (reference sequence). The CDR3 sequence: CASNGGTVLETQYF. CDR3 DNA sequence: TGTGCCAGTAACGGAGGGACAGTCTTAGAGACCCAGTACTTC.